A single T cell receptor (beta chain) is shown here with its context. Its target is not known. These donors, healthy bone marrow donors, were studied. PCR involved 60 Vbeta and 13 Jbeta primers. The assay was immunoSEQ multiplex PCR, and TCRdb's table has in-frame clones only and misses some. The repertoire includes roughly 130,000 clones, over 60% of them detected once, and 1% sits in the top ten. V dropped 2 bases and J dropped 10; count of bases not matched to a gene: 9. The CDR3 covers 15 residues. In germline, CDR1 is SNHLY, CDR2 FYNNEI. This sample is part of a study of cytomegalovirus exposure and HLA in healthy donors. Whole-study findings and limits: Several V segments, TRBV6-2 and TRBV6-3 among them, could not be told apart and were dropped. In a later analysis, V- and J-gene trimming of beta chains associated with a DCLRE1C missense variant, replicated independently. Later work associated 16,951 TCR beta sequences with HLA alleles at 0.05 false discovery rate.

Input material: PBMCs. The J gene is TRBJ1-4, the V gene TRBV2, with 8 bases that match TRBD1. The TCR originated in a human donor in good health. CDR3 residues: CASSEPRQGIAKLFF. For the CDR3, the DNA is TGTGCCAGCAGTGAACCTAGACAGGGGATCGCAAAACTGTTTTTT.